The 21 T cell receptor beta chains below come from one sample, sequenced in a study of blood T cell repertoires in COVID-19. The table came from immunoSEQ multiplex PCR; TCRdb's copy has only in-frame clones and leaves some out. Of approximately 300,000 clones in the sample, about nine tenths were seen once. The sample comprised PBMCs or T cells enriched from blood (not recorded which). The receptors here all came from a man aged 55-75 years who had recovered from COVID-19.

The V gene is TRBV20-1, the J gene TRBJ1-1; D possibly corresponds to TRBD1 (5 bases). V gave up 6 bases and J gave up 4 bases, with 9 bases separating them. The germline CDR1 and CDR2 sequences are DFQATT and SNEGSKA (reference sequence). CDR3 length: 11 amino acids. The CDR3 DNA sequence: TGCAGTGCCCTGGACACCACTGAAGCTTTCTTT. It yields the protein CSALDTTEAFF.

This CDR3 reads CASSQDEGTGSYTF. The CDR3, as DNA: TGTGCCAGCAGCCAAGATGAAGGGACAGGGAGCTACACCTTC. V usage is TRBV3-1 (or the pseudogene TRBV3-2) and J usage is TRBJ1-2; 9 bases line up with TRBD1. Unmatched junction bases numbered 5, after V lost 0 bases and J lost 9 bases. Germline V gene data show CDR1 as LGHDT and CDR2 as YNNKEL (reference sequence). There are 14 residues in the CDR3.

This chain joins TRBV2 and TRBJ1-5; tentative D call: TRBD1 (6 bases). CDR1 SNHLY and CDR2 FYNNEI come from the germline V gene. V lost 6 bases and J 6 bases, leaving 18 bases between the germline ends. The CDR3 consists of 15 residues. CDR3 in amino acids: CASSWAGGSPQPQHF. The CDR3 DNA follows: TGTGCCAGCAGCTGGGCTGGGGGCAGTCCTCAGCCCCAGCATTTT.

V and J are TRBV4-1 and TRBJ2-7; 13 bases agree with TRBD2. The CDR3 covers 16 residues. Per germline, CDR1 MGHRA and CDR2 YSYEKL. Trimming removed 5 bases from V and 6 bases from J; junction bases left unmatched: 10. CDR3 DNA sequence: TGCGCCAGCAGCTACGGACTAGCGGGAGCTAATGGCGAGCAGTACTTC. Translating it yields CASSYGLAGANGEQYF.

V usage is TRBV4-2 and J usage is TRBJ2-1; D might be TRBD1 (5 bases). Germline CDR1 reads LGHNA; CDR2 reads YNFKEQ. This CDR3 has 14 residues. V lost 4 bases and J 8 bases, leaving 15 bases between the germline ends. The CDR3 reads CASSLAPTDDEQFF. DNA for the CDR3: TGTGCCAGCAGCCTAGCTCCGACAGATGATGAGCAGTTCTTC.

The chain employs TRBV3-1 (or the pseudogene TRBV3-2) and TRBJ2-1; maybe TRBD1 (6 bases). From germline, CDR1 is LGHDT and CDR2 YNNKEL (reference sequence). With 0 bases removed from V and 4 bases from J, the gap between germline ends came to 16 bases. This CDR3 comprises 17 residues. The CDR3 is CASSQEGGLGVYNEQFF. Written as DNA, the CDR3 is TGTGCCAGCAGCCAAGAAGGGGGATTGGGGGTATACAATGAGCAGTTCTTC.

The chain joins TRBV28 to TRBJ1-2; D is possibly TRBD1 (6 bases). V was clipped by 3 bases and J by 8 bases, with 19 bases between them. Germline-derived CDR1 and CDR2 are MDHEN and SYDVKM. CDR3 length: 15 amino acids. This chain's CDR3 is CASSFSATGPSGYTF. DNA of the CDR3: TGTGCCAGCAGTTTCTCCGCCACAGGGCCTAGCGGCTACACCTTC.

The CDR3 is CASSAVPGRDTQYF. CDR3 nucleotides: TGCGCCAGCAGCGCCGTACCGGGAAGAGATACGCAGTATTTT. V usage is TRBV5-1 and J usage is TRBJ2-3; tentatively, D is TRBD2 (5 bases). The germline V gene encodes CDR1 SGHRS and CDR2 YFSETQ. This CDR3 is built from 14 residues. V gave up 4 bases and J gave up 5 bases, with 14 bases separating them.

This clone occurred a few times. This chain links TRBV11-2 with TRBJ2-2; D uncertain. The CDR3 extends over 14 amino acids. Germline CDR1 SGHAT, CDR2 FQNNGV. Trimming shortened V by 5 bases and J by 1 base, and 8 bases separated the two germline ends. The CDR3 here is CASSPRQNTGELFF. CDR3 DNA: TGTGCCAGCAGCCCACGACAGAACACCGGGGAGCTGTTTTTT.

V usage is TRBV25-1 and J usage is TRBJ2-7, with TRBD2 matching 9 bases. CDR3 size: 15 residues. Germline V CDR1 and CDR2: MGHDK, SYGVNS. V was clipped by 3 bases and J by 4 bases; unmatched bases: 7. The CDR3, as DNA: TGTGCCAGCAGTGACTTACTAGCGGGCGCATACGAGCAGTACTTC. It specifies CASSDLLAGAYEQYF.

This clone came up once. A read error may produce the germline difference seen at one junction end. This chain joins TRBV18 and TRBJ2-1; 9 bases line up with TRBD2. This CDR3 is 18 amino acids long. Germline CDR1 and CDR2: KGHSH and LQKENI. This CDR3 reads CASSPPGLVAGAYNEQFF. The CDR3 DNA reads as TGTGCCAGCTCGCCACCGGGCTTGGTAGCGGGAGCCTACAATGAGCAGTTCTTC.

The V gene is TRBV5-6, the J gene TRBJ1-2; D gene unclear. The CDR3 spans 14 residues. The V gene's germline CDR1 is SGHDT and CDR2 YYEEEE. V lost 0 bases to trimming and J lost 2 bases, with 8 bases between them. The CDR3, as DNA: TGTGCCAGCAGCTTGGTCGGAGCAAACTATGGCTACACCTTC. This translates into CASSLVGANYGYTF.

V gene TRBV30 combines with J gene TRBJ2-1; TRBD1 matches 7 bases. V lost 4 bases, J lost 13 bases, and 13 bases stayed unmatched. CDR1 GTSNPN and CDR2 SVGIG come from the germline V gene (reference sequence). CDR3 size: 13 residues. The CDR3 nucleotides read TGTGCCTGGACCCAGGACAGGCTGGGGGTACAGTTCTTC. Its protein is CAWTQDRLGVQFF.

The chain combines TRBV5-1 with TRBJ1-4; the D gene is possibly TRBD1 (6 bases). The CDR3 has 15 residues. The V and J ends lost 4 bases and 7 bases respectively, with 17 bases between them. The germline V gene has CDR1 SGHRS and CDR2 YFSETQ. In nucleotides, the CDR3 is TGCGCCAGCAGCCTTGAACAGGGTTCGGGTGAAAAACTGTTTTTT. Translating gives CASSLEQGSGEKLFF.

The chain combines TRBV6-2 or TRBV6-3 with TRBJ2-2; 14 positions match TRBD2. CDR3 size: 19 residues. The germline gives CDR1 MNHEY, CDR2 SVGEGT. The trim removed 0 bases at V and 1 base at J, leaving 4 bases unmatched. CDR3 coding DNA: TGTGCCAGCAGTTACTCCAGGACTAGCGGGAGGAAGAACACCGGGGAGCTGTTTTTT. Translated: CASSYSRTSGRKNTGELFF.

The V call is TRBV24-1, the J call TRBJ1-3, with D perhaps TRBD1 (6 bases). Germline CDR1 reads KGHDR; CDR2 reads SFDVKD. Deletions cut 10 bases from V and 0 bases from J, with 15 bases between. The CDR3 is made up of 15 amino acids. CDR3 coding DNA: TGTGCCACGAAAAAGGAGGACAGCTCTGGAAACACCATATATTTT. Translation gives CATKKEDSSGNTIYF.

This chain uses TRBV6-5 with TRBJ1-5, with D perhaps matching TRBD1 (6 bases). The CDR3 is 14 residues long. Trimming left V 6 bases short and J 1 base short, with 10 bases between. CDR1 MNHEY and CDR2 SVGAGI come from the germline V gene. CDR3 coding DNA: TGTGCCAGCAGGATGGACAGCAGCAATCAGCCCCAGCATTTT. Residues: CASRMDSSNQPQHF.

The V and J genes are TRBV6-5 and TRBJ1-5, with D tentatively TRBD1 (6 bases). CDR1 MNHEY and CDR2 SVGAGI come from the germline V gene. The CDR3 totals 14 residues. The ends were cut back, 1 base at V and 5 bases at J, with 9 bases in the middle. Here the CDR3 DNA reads TGTGCCAGCAGTTACTTGGGGGCTTATCAGCCCCAGCATTTT. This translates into CASSYLGAYQPQHF.

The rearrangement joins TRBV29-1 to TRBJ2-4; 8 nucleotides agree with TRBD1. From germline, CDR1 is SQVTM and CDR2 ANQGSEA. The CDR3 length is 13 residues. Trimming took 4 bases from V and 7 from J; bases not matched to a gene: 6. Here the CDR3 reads CSVAYRGLNIQYF. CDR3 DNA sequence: TGCAGCGTTGCCTACAGGGGGTTGAACATTCAGTACTTC.

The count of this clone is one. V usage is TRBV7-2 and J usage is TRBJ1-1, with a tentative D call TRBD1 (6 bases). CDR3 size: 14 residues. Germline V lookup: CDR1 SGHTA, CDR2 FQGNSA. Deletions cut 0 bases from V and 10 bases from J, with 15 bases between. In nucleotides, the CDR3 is TGTGCCAGCAGCTTAGCGGGGGGGGCATCCCCAGCTTTCTTT. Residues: CASSLAGGASPAFF. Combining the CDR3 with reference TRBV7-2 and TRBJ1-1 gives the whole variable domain GAGVSQSPSNKVTEKGKDVELRCDPISGHTALYWYRQSLGQGLEFLIYFQGNSAPDKSGLPSDRFSAERTGGSVSTLTIQRTQQEDSAVYLCASSLAGGASPAFFGQGTRLTVV.

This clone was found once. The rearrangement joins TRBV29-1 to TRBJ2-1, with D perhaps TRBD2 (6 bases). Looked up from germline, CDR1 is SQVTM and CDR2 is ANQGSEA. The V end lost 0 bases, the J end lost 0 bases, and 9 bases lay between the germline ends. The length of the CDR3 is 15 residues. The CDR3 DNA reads TGCAGCGTTGAAGATCTTAGCGGCTCCTACAATGAGCAGTTCTTC. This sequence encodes CSVEDLSGSYNEQFF.